The next 14 T cell receptor beta chains were all read from a single sample in a study of cytomegalovirus exposure and HLA in healthy donors. PCR was performed using 60 Vbeta and 13 Jbeta primers. Profiled with immunoSEQ multiplex PCR; TCRdb holds only in-frame clones, not every one. This sample has 90,000 to 95,000 clones, with around 78% found just once. Input material: PBMCs. The receptor source for this set is a male donor in good health and CMV-seropositive.

This sequence joins TRBV19 and TRBJ1-5; D possibly corresponds to TRBD1 (6 bases). V shed 6 bases and J shed 2 bases, with 8 bases lying between them. Germline CDR1 and CDR2: LNHDA and SQIVND (reference sequence). CDR3 size: 13 residues. The CDR3 DNA is TGTGCCAGTAGGACAGGAGGCAATCAGCCCCAGCATTTT. This sequence encodes CASRTGGNQPQHF.

The chain recombines TRBV6-5 with TRBJ1-2; 7 bases align to TRBD1. The germline gives CDR1 MNHEY, CDR2 SVGAGI. CDR3 size: 16 residues. The J segment lost 5 bases and the V segment lost 0 bases, leaving 9 bases of the junction unmatched. CDR3 protein: CASSYSDGRGKYGYTF. The CDR3 nucleotides are TGTGCCAGCAGTTACTCAGATGGCAGGGGGAAGTATGGCTACACCTTC.

The gene calls are TRBV5-1 and TRBJ2-7; TRBD2 aligns across 14 bases. This CDR3 spans 15 amino acids. The trim removed 4 bases at V and 4 bases at J, leaving 4 bases unmatched. Germline CDR1 reads SGHRS; CDR2 reads YFSETQ. The CDR3 sequence: CASSMGLAGVYEQYF. The CDR3 DNA reads TGCGCCAGCAGCATGGGACTAGCGGGGGTTTACGAGCAGTACTTC.

The sample holds a few counts of this clone. This chain links TRBV2 with TRBJ1-4; no firm D call. Deletions cut 3 bases from V and 0 bases from J, with 17 bases between. The germline CDR1 and CDR2 sequences are SNHLY and FYNNEI. The CDR3 extends over 18 amino acids. The CDR3 loop is CASSESPMKRSTNEKLFF. CDR3 DNA: TGTGCCAGCAGTGAGAGCCCGATGAAGCGGTCAACTAATGAAAAACTGTTTTTT.

The rearrangement uses TRBV5-1 and TRBJ2-2; TRBD1 is a possible D gene (6 bases). This CDR3 contains 12 residues. V was trimmed by 6 bases and J by 3 bases, leaving 6 bases between them. From germline, CDR1 is SGHRS and CDR2 YFSETQ. The CDR3 loop is CASNRDTGELFF. The CDR3, as DNA: TGCGCCAGCAACAGGGACACCGGGGAGCTGTTTTTT.

V gene TRBV5-4 combines with J gene TRBJ2-7; perhaps TRBD1 as D (6 bases). CDR3 length: 13 amino acids. The germline V gene has CDR1 SGHNT and CDR2 YYREEE (reference sequence). V was shortened by 4 bases and J by 6 bases, with 14 bases between the two germline ends. CDR3 in DNA: TGTGCCAGCAGCCGCGGACTGACAGGCGAGCAGTACTTC. Translating it yields CASSRGLTGEQYF.

The chain joins TRBV2 to TRBJ2-7, with 7 positions matching TRBD1. V shed 5 bases, J shed 5 bases, and the junction held 9 bases outside the gene matches. The CDR3 length is 14 residues. Germline CDR1 reads SNHLY; CDR2 reads FYNNEI. In DNA form, the CDR3 reads TGTGCCAGCAGTCGAGGGGGCACGTTGAACGAGCAGTACTTC. It is translated as CASSRGGTLNEQYF.

The V and J genes are TRBV13 and TRBJ2-1; 9 bases align to TRBD2. The CDR3 is 15 amino acids. The germline V gene has CDR1 PRHDT and CDR2 FYEKMQ (reference sequence). The ends lost 5 bases at V and 5 bases at J; junction bases unmatched: 7. The chain's CDR3 is CASSPQGLADNEQFF. The CDR3, as DNA: TGTGCCAGCAGCCCCCAGGGACTAGCTGACAATGAGCAGTTCTTC.

V is TRBV7-6 and J is TRBJ2-7; D possibly corresponds to TRBD1 (6 bases). This CDR3 has 14 amino acids. Trimming took 2 bases from V and 3 from J, leaving 11 bases between them. Germline assignment: CDR1 SGHVS and CDR2 FNYEAQ. The CDR3 DNA is TGTGCCAGCAGCTTACGACAGACAGGCTACGAGCAGTACTTC. Translation gives CASSLRQTGYEQYF.

This clone was picked up a small number of times. This chain connects TRBV5-1 to TRBJ1-1, with D possibly being TRBD1 (6 bases). The CDR3 loop spans 14 amino acids. From germline, CDR1 is SGHRS and CDR2 YFSETQ. V lost 2 bases to trimming and J lost 1 base, with 9 bases between them. CDR3 nucleotide sequence: TGCGCCAGCAGCTTACAGGGTTCGAACACTGAAGCTTTCTTT. Residues: CASSLQGSNTEAFF.

The chain links TRBV4-1 to TRBJ2-7, with 10 bases matching TRBD1. After removal of 2 bases from V and 3 bases from J, the junction contained 7 bases not matched to a gene. The CDR3 has 16 residues. CDR1 MGHRA and CDR2 YSYEKL come from the germline V gene. CDR3 sequence (DNA): TGCGCCAGCAGCCAAACACCGGGACAGGGGTTCTACGAGCAGTACTTC. The encoded protein is CASSQTPGQGFYEQYF.

This clone was observed a single time. The chain uses TRBV27 and TRBJ1-1; TRBD1 is a possible D gene (5 bases). Looked up from germline, CDR1 is MNHEY and CDR2 is SMNVEV (reference sequence). The CDR3 extends over 16 amino acids. Trimming stripped 5 bases from V and 0 bases from J, with 16 bases between. Written as DNA, the CDR3 is TGTGCCAGCAGTCCCCAGGGATGGACGATGAACACTGAAGCTTTCTTT. Its translation is CASSPQGWTMNTEAFF.

The rearrangement uses TRBV15 and TRBJ2-7; D possibly corresponds to TRBD1 (6 bases). V was cut by 3 bases and J by 1 base, with 7 bases left in between. Germline CDR1 is LNHNV and CDR2 is YYDKDF (reference sequence). The CDR3 has 13 amino acids. CDR3 amino acids: CATSRRGSYEQYF. CDR3 DNA sequence: TGTGCCACCAGCAGGAGGGGGTCCTACGAGCAGTACTTC. Combining the CDR3 with reference TRBV15 and TRBJ2-7 gives the whole variable domain DAMVIQNPRYQVTQFGKPVTLSCSQTLNHNVMYWYQQKSSQAPKLLFHYYDKDFNNEADTPDNFQSRRPNTSFCFLDIRSPGLGDTAMYLCATSRRGSYEQYFGPGTRLTVT.

This chain connects TRBV6-1 to TRBJ1-2; TRBD1 matches 7 bases. Germline CDR1 is MNHNS and CDR2 is SASEGT. The CDR3 spans 13 residues. V trimming: 4 bases; J trimming: 1 base; junction bases outside the gene matches: 0. For the CDR3, the DNA is TGTGCCAGCAGTGCAGGGGGTAACTATGGCTACACCTTC. Protein sequence: CASSAGGNYGYTF.